This TCR beta chain comes out of a study of tumor and adjacent non-tumor tissue in lung cancer. RNA was extracted from bulk tissue without any cell sorting. TCRbeta libraries were built with three rounds of nested PCR, modified from ARM-PCR. TCRdb used MiXCR to reprocess the multiplex PCR reads, holding one entry per CDR3 protein. The table records about 200,000 distinct CDR3 sequences, 71% of them present only once. The TCR comes from a man aged 60 to 69 with non-small cell lung cancer. The specimen sequenced was lung tumor tissue.

CDR3 sequence (DNA): TGTGCCAGCAGCTCCGGACAGGGCCTATTCTACGAGCAGTACTTC. Its translation: CASSSGQGLFYEQYF. This chain uses TRBV7-9 with TRBJ2-7; 8 nucleotides align to TRBD1. This CDR3 contains 15 residues. Germline V gene lookup returns CDR1 SEHNR and CDR2 FQNEAQ (reference sequence). J lost 3 bases, V lost 4 bases, and 8 bases had no gene match.